This entry lists 17 T cell receptor beta chains sequenced from one sample in a study of blood T cell repertoires in COVID-19. Clones were read by immunoSEQ multiplex PCR, and TCRdb kept only the in-frame ones, dropping some. Of 270,000 or so clones in the sample, roughly 86% are singletons; the top ten hold roughly 3%. Sequencing used PBMCs or T cells enriched from blood (not recorded which). These receptors originate from a woman under 30 who had recovered from COVID-19.

This clone turned up a few times. The rearrangement uses TRBV7-3 and TRBJ2-2, with D maybe TRBD2 (6 bases). The CDR3 runs to 16 residues. Deletions cut 2 bases from V and 4 bases from J, with 14 bases between. CDR1 SGHTA and CDR2 FQGTGA come from the germline V gene. Written as DNA, the CDR3 is TGTGCCAGCAGCTTAGGTCTTTCCGGGGGCACCGGGGAGCTGTTTTTT. Its translation: CASSLGLSGGTGELFF.

The CDR3: CASTTGLAGTFNEQFF. The CDR3 DNA is TGTGCCAGCACCACCGGGCTAGCGGGAACGTTCAATGAGCAGTTCTTC. V usage is TRBV3-1 (or the pseudogene TRBV3-2) and J usage is TRBJ2-1; TRBD2 aligns across 9 bases. Trimming at V came to 7 bases and at J to 6 bases, leaving 13 bases not matched to a gene. Germline loops: CDR1 LGHDT, CDR2 YNNKEL (reference sequence). The CDR3 consists of 16 residues.

The chain links TRBV5-1 to TRBJ1-2, with TRBD1 as a possible D gene (6 bases). V shed 4 bases and J shed 2 bases, with 12 bases lying between them. The CDR3 is made up of 14 amino acids. Germline V gene sequence: CDR1 SGHRS, CDR2 YFSETQ. CDR3 protein: CASSPYQGNYGYTF. DNA for the CDR3: TGCGCCAGCAGCCCGTATCAGGGGAACTATGGCTACACCTTC.

The J gene is TRBJ1-6, the V gene TRBV28; D gene ambiguous. V lost 2 bases, J lost 10 bases, and 9 bases lay in between. The germline V gene encodes CDR1 MDHEN and CDR2 SYDVKM. The CDR3 extends over 13 amino acids. This CDR3 reads CASSLRRGSPLHF. DNA for the CDR3: TGTGCCAGCAGTTTAAGACGAGGGTCACCCCTCCACTTT.

CDR3: CATSDSGTGSYNEQFF. CDR3 DNA sequence: TGTGCCACCAGTGATTCCGGGACAGGGAGTTACAATGAGCAGTTCTTC. This chain joins TRBV24-1 and TRBJ2-1; 9 nucleotides agree with TRBD1. CDR3 size: 16 residues. CDR1 and CDR2 (germline): KGHDR, SFDVKD. With V trimmed by 2 bases and J by 4 bases, 5 bases remained unmatched.

This chain links TRBV27 with TRBJ1-2; D uncertain. The CDR3 runs to 13 residues. V lost 6 bases to trimming and J lost 0 bases, with 8 bases between them. Germline CDR1 reads MNHEY; CDR2 reads SMNVEV (reference sequence). CDR3 sequence (DNA): TGTGCCAGCAGCAAATTCCCTAACTATGGCTACACCTTC. The encoded protein is CASSKFPNYGYTF.

This clone was seen a handful of times. The chain combines TRBV7-6 with TRBJ1-2, with a tentative D call TRBD1 (5 bases). V was cut by 4 bases and J by 0 bases, with 12 bases left in between. Per germline, CDR1 SGHVS and CDR2 FNYEAQ. This CDR3 has 15 residues. The CDR3 DNA is TGTGCCAGCAGCTCCCTTTCAGGGTCTAACTATGGCTACACCTTC. It is translated as CASSSLSGSNYGYTF.

This chain uses TRBV29-1 with TRBJ2-5; TRBD2 matches 8 bases. The CDR3 is 15 amino acids. The J segment lost 1 base and the V segment lost 4 bases, leaving 8 bases of the junction unmatched. The germline V gene has CDR1 SQVTM and CDR2 ANQGSEA. The CDR3 loop reads CSVGPSGGPQETQYF. The CDR3 DNA reads TGCAGCGTTGGGCCTTCGGGAGGGCCCCAAGAGACCCAGTACTTC.

The chain links TRBV7-8 to TRBJ1-5, with D maybe TRBD1 (6 bases). Trimming removed 11 bases at V and 3 bases at J, with 14 bases between. Per germline, CDR1 SGHVS and CDR2 FQNEAQ. The CDR3 sequence is 13 residues long. CDR3 bases: TGTGCCGCGTCACAGGGCCCCAATCAGCCCCAGCATTTT. Translated, it gives CAASQGPNQPQHF.

V usage is TRBV20-1 and J usage is TRBJ2-1; the match to TRBD2 covers 10 bases. CDR3 length: 15 residues. The trim removed 3 bases at V and 5 bases at J, leaving 7 bases unmatched. Germline CDR1 reads DFQATT; CDR2 reads SNEGSKA (reference sequence). The CDR3 protein is CSASWLAGDDNEQFF. CDR3 DNA: TGCAGTGCTAGTTGGCTAGCGGGGGACGACAATGAGCAGTTCTTC.

The V gene is TRBV30, the J gene TRBJ1-5; 11 bases match TRBD1. Germline V gives CDR1 GTSNPN, CDR2 SVGIG (reference sequence). Losses at the gene ends were 4 bases for V and 4 bases for J; bases not matched to a gene: 15. The CDR3 spans 18 residues. The CDR3 sequence is CAWTGGQGARKMNQPQHF. The CDR3 nucleotides are TGTGCCTGGACCGGTGGACAGGGGGCTCGAAAGATGAATCAGCCCCAGCATTTT.

The CDR3 sequence is CSVRPEQVNYGYTF. CDR3 coding DNA: TGCAGCGTTCGTCCGGAACAGGTTAACTATGGCTACACCTTC. The rearrangement uses TRBV29-1 and TRBJ1-2, with TRBD1 as a possible D gene (5 bases). The length of the CDR3 is 14 residues. Germline lookup yields CDR1 SQVTM and CDR2 ANQGSEA. Between the trimmed V and J ends, which lost 5 bases and 1 base, there was a span of 14 bases. Full variable domain (remainder filled in from reference TRBV29-1 and TRBJ1-2): SAVISQKPSRDICQRGTSLTIQCQVDSQVTMMFWYRQQPGQSLTLIATANQGSEATYESGFVIDKFPISRPNLTFSTLTVSNMSPEDSSIYLCSVRPEQVNYGYTFGSGTRLTVV.

There are a few counts of this clone. The chain uses TRBV11-2 and TRBJ1-6; a possible D gene is TRBD1 (6 bases). CDR1 SGHAT and CDR2 FQNNGV come from the germline V gene. V was shortened by 5 bases and J by 9 bases, with 17 bases between the two germline ends. CDR3 length: 15 amino acids. The DNA of the CDR3 is TGTGCCAGCAGCGTAACATCAGGGGATGTTTCACCCCTCCACTTT. Protein product: CASSVTSGDVSPLHF.

This chain links TRBV29-1 with TRBJ2-5, with 7 bases fitting TRBD2. J lost 5 bases, V lost 6 bases, and 15 bases had no gene match. The CDR3 extends over 15 amino acids. CDR1 and CDR2 (germline): SQVTM, ANQGSEA. In DNA form, the CDR3 reads TGCAGCGTCGAACGTGGTTTCGCGGGGGACGAGACCCAGTACTTC. It yields the protein CSVERGFAGDETQYF. The whole variable domain, filled in from reference TRBV29-1 and TRBJ2-5, reads SAVISQKPSRDICQRGTSLTIQCQVDSQVTMMFWYRQQPGQSLTLIATANQGSEATYESGFVIDKFPISRPNLTFSTLTVSNMSPEDSSIYLCSVERGFAGDETQYFGPGTRLLVL.

In its sample, this clone was seen once. The V gene is TRBV28, the J gene TRBJ1-1; D gene ambiguous. CDR3 length: 16 residues. Germline V gene sequence: CDR1 MDHEN, CDR2 SYDVKM. V was pared by 6 bases and J by 0 bases, with 17 bases between. The CDR3 is CASSSRRRTLNTEAFF. The CDR3 DNA reads TGTGCCAGCAGCTCACGGAGGCGGACCTTGAACACTGAAGCTTTCTTT.

The chain carries TRBV12-2 and TRBJ2-2; the DNA was not used to check the table's D call, TRBD2. TRBV12-2 is flagged as a pseudogene. The CDR3 spans 18 residues. Written as DNA, the CDR3 is TGTGCAAGTCGCTTAAGGGTGGGTGGGACTAGAGGCACCGGGGAGCTGTTTTTT. This translates into CASRLRVGGTRGTGELFF.

The rearrangement links TRBV19 to TRBJ2-1; D not certain. The CDR3 extends over 16 amino acids. Trimming took off 2 bases at V and 6 bases at J, with 17 bases between the two ends. CDR1 is LNHDA, CDR2 SQIVND, per germline (reference sequence). The CDR3 sequence is CASSINSVASGNEQFF. CDR3 DNA sequence: TGTGCCAGTAGTATAAATTCAGTGGCCTCGGGCAATGAGCAGTTCTTC.